The next 24 T cell receptor beta chains were all read from a single sample in a study of blood T cell repertoires in COVID-19. The repertoire was sequenced with immunoSEQ multiplex PCR; TCRdb's copy has only in-frame clones and lacks some. Of 150,000 to 200,000 clones in the sample, 92% were seen once. The specimen sequenced was peripheral blood. Receptor source: a man aged 25-40 years with COVID-19, enrolled during active disease.

The genes are TRBV7-2 and TRBJ1-2; TRBD1 aligns across 10 bases. Trimming at V came to 2 bases and at J to 3 bases, leaving 3 bases not matched to a gene. CDR3 length equals 15 residues. CDR1 is SGHTA and CDR2 is FQGNSA in the germline V gene. CDR3 in amino acids: CASSLRQGADYGYTF. The CDR3 DNA follows: TGTGCCAGCAGCTTAAGACAGGGGGCGGACTATGGCTACACCTTC.

CDR3 residues: CASSFPGESADTQYF. In nucleotides, the CDR3 is TGTGCCAGCAGCTTCCCAGGGGAAAGTGCAGATACGCAGTATTTT. The chain links TRBV5-4 to TRBJ2-3; tentative D call: TRBD1 (6 bases). The ends were cut back, 2 bases at V and 4 bases at J, with 14 bases in the middle. This CDR3 is 15 amino acids long. In germline, CDR1 is SGHNT, CDR2 YYREEE (reference sequence).

The chain combines TRBV28 with TRBJ2-7; 8 bases map to TRBD1. V gave up 7 bases and J gave up 5 bases; unmatched junction bases: 7. Germline CDR1 reads MDHEN; CDR2 reads SYDVKM. This CDR3 is 13 amino acids long. The CDR3 is CASNSDRAHEQYF. Written as DNA, the CDR3 is TGTGCCAGCAATTCGGACAGGGCCCACGAGCAGTACTTC.

J is TRBJ2-2 and V is TRBV11-2; D gene unclear. Between the trimmed V and J ends, which lost 8 bases and 7 bases, there was a span of 11 bases. Germline assignment: CDR1 SGHAT and CDR2 FQNNGV. The CDR3 runs to 12 residues. This CDR3 is CASADGLGELFF. The CDR3, as DNA: TGTGCCAGCGCTGATGGGCTCGGGGAGCTGTTTTTT.

The CDR3 nucleotides are TGTGCCAGCAGCCGTACGAGGGCGGATTATGGCTACACCTTC. As protein: CASSRTRADYGYTF. The gene calls are TRBV3-1 (or the pseudogene TRBV3-2) and TRBJ1-2; D is unresolved. Germline V gene lookup returns CDR1 LGHDT and CDR2 YNNKEL (reference sequence). V lost 4 bases, J lost 5 bases, and 14 bases lay in between. The CDR3 contains 14 residues.

This sequence joins TRBV27 and TRBJ1-2; 8 bases agree with TRBD1. The CDR3 loop spans 14 amino acids. Germline CDR1 reads MNHEY; CDR2 reads SMNVEV (reference sequence). V was clipped by 5 bases and J by 2 bases; unmatched bases: 4. The CDR3 coding sequence is TGTGCCAGCAGTCCCAGGGGGCTGAACTATGGCTACACCTTC. It translates to CASSPRGLNYGYTF.

The chain uses TRBV7-9 and TRBJ2-3; weak D call: TRBD1 (5 bases). Germline V gene sequence: CDR1 SEHNR, CDR2 FQNEAQ (reference sequence). The CDR3 covers 14 residues. V dropped 8 bases and J dropped 2 bases, with 14 bases sitting between them. Here the CDR3 reads CASSETGNTDTQYF. The CDR3 nucleotides read TGTGCCAGCTCCGAAACAGGTAACACAGATACGCAGTATTTT. Looking up the rest from reference TRBV7-9 and TRBJ2-3 gives the full variable domain: DTGVSQNPRHKITKRGQNVTFRCDPISEHNRLYWYRQTLGQGPEFLTYFQNEAQLEKSRLLSDRFSAERPKGSFSTLEIQRTEQGDSAMYLCASSETGNTDTQYFGPGTRLTVL.

The chain has TRBV5-1 and TRBJ1-2; D possibly corresponds to TRBD1 (5 bases). The CDR3 loop spans 15 amino acids. V was clipped by 2 bases and J by 2 bases, with 13 bases between them. Germline V gene lookup returns CDR1 SGHRS and CDR2 YFSETQ. The CDR3 is CASSLQTASNYGYTF. For the CDR3, the DNA is TGCGCCAGCAGCTTACAGACAGCCTCAAACTATGGCTACACCTTC.

The chain carries TRBV9 and TRBJ2-3; 7 bases are a match to TRBD2. The V gene's germline CDR1 is SGDLS and CDR2 YYNGEE. The junction had 17 bases not matched to a gene; V was cut back by 4 bases and J by 0 bases. This CDR3 region has 19 residues. The CDR3 bases are TGTGCCAGCAGCCCCCGGGGAGGGAAGGGCAATTTTAGCACAGATACGCAGTATTTT. Its translation: CASSPRGGKGNFSTDTQYF.

The chain has TRBV7-2 and TRBJ1-1; D unresolved. Trimming stripped 5 bases from V and 8 bases from J, with 9 bases between. CDR1 SGHTA and CDR2 FQGNSA come from the germline V gene. The CDR3 totals 11 residues. CDR3 sequence reads: CASSRHSEAFF. The CDR3 coding sequence is TGTGCCAGCAGCCGTCACAGCGAAGCTTTCTTT.

The chain uses TRBV4-2 and TRBJ1-3; D not certain. CDR1 and CDR2 from the germline V gene are LGHNA and YNFKEQ. Trimming removed 1 base at V and 5 bases at J, with 3 bases between. The CDR3 is 12 amino acids. CDR3 amino acids: CASSQVRNTIYF. The CDR3 DNA reads TGTGCCAGCAGCCAAGTAAGAAACACCATATATTTT.

V usage is TRBV5-4 and J usage is TRBJ2-3, with 7 bases lining up with TRBD1. The CDR3 is made up of 16 amino acids. V was pared by 2 bases and J by 0 bases, with 6 bases of the junction left unmatched. Germline V gene lookup returns CDR1 SGHNT and CDR2 YYREEE (reference sequence). The CDR3 sequence is CASSFRTGDSTDTQYF. DNA for the CDR3: TGTGCCAGCAGCTTCCGTACAGGGGATAGCACAGATACGCAGTATTTT.

The CDR3 nucleotides are TGTGCCAGCAGTTTTGGGACAGGGCCCTCCTACGAGCAGTACTTC. It specifies CASSFGTGPSYEQYF. The genes are TRBV28 and TRBJ2-7; 9 bases match TRBD1. V was clipped by 3 bases and J by 0 bases; unmatched bases: 3. CDR1 is MDHEN, CDR2 SYDVKM, per germline. The CDR3 is made up of 15 amino acids. Based on the CDR3 plus reference TRBV28 and TRBJ2-7, the full variable domain is DVKVTQSSRYLVKRTGEKVFLECVQDMDHENMFWYRQDPGLGLRLIYFSYDVKMKEKGDIPEGYSVSREKKERFSLILESASTNQTSMYLCASSFGTGPSYEQYFGPGTRLTVT.

The chain recombines TRBV19 with TRBJ2-4; a possible D gene is TRBD1 (5 bases). CDR3 size: 14 residues. Deletions cut 5 bases from V and 9 bases from J, with 17 bases between. Per germline, CDR1 LNHDA and CDR2 SQIVND (reference sequence). CDR3 loop: CASSYVGVGGIQYF. The CDR3 nucleotides are TGTGCCAGTAGTTACGTAGGGGTCGGTGGCATTCAGTACTTC.

The rearrangement joins TRBV7-2 to TRBJ2-7; tentatively, D is TRBD1 (5 bases). This CDR3 spans 15 amino acids. V lost 5 bases, J lost 1 base, and 15 bases lay in between. CDR1 and CDR2 from the germline V gene are SGHTA and FQGNSA. In DNA, the CDR3 is TGTGCCAGCAGCACCGCAGGGTCTTTGTCCTACGAGCAGTACTTC. Amino acids: CASSTAGSLSYEQYF.

The rearrangement joins TRBV3-1 (or the pseudogene TRBV3-2) to TRBJ1-1, with TRBD1 as a possible D gene (6 bases). This CDR3 has 15 amino acids. Trimming stripped 0 bases from V and 4 bases from J, with 12 bases between. Germline lookup yields CDR1 LGHDT and CDR2 YNNKEL (reference sequence). The DNA of the CDR3 is TGTGCCAGCAGCCAAGATAGCGGGGGGCTCACTGAAGCTTTCTTT. Protein: CASSQDSGGLTEAFF.

The genes are TRBV3-1 (or the pseudogene TRBV3-2) and TRBJ1-4, with unresolved D. The CDR3 runs 12 residues. Trimming took 8 bases from V and 3 from J, leaving 7 bases between them. The germline CDR1 and CDR2 sequences are LGHDT and YNNKEL (reference sequence). The CDR3 nucleotides read TGTGCCAGCTGGCAGTCTAATGAAAAACTGTTTTTT. It encodes CASWQSNEKLFF.

The chain employs TRBV19 and TRBJ1-2; weak D call: TRBD1 (6 bases). The CDR3 contains 14 residues. The germline V and J ends were trimmed by 5 bases and 9 bases, with 19 bases remaining between them. CDR1 LNHDA and CDR2 SQIVND come from the germline V gene (reference sequence). The CDR3 sequence: CASSGGQFFDRYTF. The CDR3 DNA follows: TGTGCCAGTAGTGGTGGACAGTTTTTCGATCGCTACACCTTC.

The chain carries TRBV5-1 and TRBJ2-1; TRBD2 matches 12 bases. Germline values: CDR1 SGHRS, CDR2 YFSETQ. Trimming cost V 0 bases and J 9 bases; bases outside gene matches: 4. The length of the CDR3 is 15 residues. The CDR3 region has the DNA TGCGCCAGCAGCTTGGCACTAGCGGGGGGTACTGAGCAGTTCTTC. Residues: CASSLALAGGTEQFF.

This clone was seen once. The V gene is TRBV9, the J gene TRBJ2-7, with D tentatively TRBD1 (5 bases). CDR3 length: 15 residues. V was clipped by 4 bases and J by 1 base, with 15 bases between them. Per the germline V gene, CDR1 is SGDLS and CDR2 is YYNGEE. The CDR3 DNA is TGTGCCAGCAGCACAACACAGGATTGGTCCTACGAGCAGTACTTC. It encodes CASSTTQDWSYEQYF.

This sequence joins TRBV14 and TRBJ1-6, with D perhaps TRBD1 (6 bases). CDR3 size: 17 residues. Germline CDR1 reads SGHDN; CDR2 reads FVKESK. V was shortened by 4 bases and J by 7 bases, with 20 bases between the two germline ends. Here the CDR3 reads CASSPPGQYGRNSPLHF. The CDR3 DNA is TGTGCCAGCAGCCCTCCAGGACAGTACGGGAGGAATTCACCCCTCCACTTT.

The chain is built from TRBV7-2 and TRBJ2-5; 10 nucleotides match TRBD2. V was pared by 1 base and J by 4 bases, with 6 bases of the junction left unmatched. Germline-derived CDR1 and CDR2 are SGHTA and FQGNSA. This CDR3 has 16 amino acids. CDR3 protein: CASSLVTAGGRETQYF. The CDR3 DNA is TGTGCCAGCAGCTTAGTTACAGCGGGAGGGCGAGAGACCCAGTACTTC.

This clone was picked up one time. The V and J genes are TRBV12-5 and TRBJ1-6, with D unclear. In germline, CDR1 is LGHNT, CDR2 FRNRAP. V lost 0 bases and J 12 bases, leaving 15 bases between the germline ends. The CDR3 consists of 15 residues. The CDR3 here is CASGLVGPTSLPLHF. The CDR3 coding sequence is TGTGCTAGTGGTTTGGTGGGCCCAACTAGCCTACCCCTCCACTTT.

The V call is TRBV6-1, the J call TRBJ2-7; 9 nucleotides line up with TRBD1. The CDR3 consists of 13 residues. CDR1 and CDR2 from the germline V gene are MNHNS and SASEGT. With 3 bases clipped from V and 4 bases from J, the junction kept 1 base outside the gene matches. The CDR3 protein is CASSDGQGYEQYF. DNA for the CDR3: TGTGCCAGCAGTGATGGACAGGGGTACGAGCAGTACTTC.